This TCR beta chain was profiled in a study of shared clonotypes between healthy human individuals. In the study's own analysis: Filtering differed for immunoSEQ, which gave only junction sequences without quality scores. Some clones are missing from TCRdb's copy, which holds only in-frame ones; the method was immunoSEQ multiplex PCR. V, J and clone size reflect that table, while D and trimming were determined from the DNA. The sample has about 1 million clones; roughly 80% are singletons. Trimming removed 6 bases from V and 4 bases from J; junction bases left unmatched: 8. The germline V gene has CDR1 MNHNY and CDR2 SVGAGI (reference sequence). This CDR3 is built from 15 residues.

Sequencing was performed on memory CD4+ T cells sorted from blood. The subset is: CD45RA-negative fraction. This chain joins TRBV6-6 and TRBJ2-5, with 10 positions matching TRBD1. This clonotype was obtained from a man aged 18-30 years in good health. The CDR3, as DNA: TGTGCCAGCAGCCCCCGGGACAGGGGTAGAGAGACCCAGTACTTC. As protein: CASSPRDRGRETQYF.